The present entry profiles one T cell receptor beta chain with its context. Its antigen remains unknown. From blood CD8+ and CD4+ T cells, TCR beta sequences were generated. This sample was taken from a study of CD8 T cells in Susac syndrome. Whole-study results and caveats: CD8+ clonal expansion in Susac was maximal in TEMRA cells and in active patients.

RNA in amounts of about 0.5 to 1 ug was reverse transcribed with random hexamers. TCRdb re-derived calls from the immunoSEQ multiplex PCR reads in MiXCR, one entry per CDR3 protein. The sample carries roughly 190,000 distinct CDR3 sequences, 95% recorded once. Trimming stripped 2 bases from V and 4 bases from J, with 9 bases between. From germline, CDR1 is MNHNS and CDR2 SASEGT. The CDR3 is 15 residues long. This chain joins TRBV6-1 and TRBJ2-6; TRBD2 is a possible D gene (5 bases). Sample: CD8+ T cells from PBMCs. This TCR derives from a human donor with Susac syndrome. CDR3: CASSEMEEGANVLTF. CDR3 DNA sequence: TGTGCCAGCAGTGAAATGGAGGAGGGGGCCAACGTCCTGACTTTC.